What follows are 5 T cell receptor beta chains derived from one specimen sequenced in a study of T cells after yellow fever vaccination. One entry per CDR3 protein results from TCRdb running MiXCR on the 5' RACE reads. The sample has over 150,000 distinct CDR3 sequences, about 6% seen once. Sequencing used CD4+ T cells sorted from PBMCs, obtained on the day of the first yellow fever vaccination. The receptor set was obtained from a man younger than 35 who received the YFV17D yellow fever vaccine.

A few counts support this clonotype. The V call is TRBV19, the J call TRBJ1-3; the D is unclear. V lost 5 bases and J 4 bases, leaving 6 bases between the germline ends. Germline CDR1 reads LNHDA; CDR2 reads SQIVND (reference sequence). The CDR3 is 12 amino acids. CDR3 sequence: CASSPIGNTIYF. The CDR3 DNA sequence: TGTGCCAGTAGTCCGATCGGAAACACCATATATTTT.

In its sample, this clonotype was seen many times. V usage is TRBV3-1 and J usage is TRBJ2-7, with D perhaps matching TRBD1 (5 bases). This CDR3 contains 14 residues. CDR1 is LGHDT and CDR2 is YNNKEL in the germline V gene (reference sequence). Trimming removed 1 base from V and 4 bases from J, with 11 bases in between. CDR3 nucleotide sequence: TGTGCCAGCAGCCAAGCCCGACAGCTTTACGAGCAGTACGTC. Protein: CASSQARQLYEQYV.

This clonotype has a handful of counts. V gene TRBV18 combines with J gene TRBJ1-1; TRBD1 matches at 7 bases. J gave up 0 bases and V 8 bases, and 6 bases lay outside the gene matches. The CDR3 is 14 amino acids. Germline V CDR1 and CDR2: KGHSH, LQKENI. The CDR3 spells CASAPGQMNTEAFF. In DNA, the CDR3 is TGTGCCAGCGCGCCGGGACAGATGAACACTGAAGCTTTCTTT.

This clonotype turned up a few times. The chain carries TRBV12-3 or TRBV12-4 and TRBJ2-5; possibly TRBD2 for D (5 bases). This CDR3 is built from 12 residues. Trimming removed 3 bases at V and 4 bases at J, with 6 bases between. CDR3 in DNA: TGTGCCAGCAGTTTGAGGGTAGAGACCCAGTACTTC. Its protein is CASSLRVETQYF.

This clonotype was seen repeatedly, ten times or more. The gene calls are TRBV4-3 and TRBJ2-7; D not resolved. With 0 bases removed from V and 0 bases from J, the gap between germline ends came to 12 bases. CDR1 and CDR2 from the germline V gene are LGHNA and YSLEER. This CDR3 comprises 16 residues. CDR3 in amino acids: CASSQESVPGSYEQYF. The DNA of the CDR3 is TGCGCCAGCAGCCAAGAAAGCGTCCCGGGCTCCTACGAGCAGTACTTC.